This TCR beta chain was sequenced in a study of shared clonotypes between healthy human individuals. Researchers divided each subset's genomic DNA evenly across several immunoSEQ plates. Repertoires were generated with immunoSEQ multiplex PCR, while TCRdb's copy carries only in-frame clones and drops some. The sample has 2.3 million or so clones; more than 80% are singletons. Germline V gene sequence: CDR1 ENHRY, CDR2 SYGVKD. This CDR3 comprises 15 residues. V lost 0 bases, J lost 5 bases, and 6 bases stayed unmatched. This receptor was obtained from a man aged 18 to 35 in good health. Some clones in this sample may be carry-over from other donors' samples. The chain couples TRBV10-3 to TRBJ1-1; 7 nucleotides line up with TRBD1. The sequencing input was naive CD4+ T cells from PBMCs. Subset denoted: CD45RA+ positively selected. CDR3 nucleotides: TGTGCCATCAGTGAGTCCCGACAGGGTAGGACTGAAGCTTTCTTT. As protein: CAISESRQGRTEAFF.